This entry describes one TCR beta chain. This record comes from a study of blood T cell repertoires in COVID-19. Study details: Whether acute or convalescent, the COVID-19 samples came from the United States, Italy and Spain. T cells, B-cell-depleted T cells, or PBMCs supplied cDNA or gDNA.

In the study's own analysis: Counts of nucleated cells, estimated from reference gene primer amplification, were obtained. TCRdb keeps only in-frame clones here, not all; method: immunoSEQ multiplex PCR. From that table come the V and J calls and clone size; the DNA was used to work out D and trimming. The profile shows about 87,000 clones, around 84% of them singletons. Germline CDR1 LNHDA, CDR2 SQIVND (reference sequence). The CDR3 consists of 13 residues. Deletions cut 6 bases from V and 3 bases from J, with 10 bases between. The V gene is TRBV19, the J gene TRBJ2-3; D ambiguous. The source of this sequence is a man aged 35 to 55 with acute or convalescent COVID-19. What was sequenced was peripheral blood. The CDR3 is CASRPDGTDTQYF. DNA of the CDR3: TGTGCCAGTAGGCCAGATGGTACAGATACGCAGTATTTT.